These T cell receptor beta chains were read from a single sample in a study of blood T cell repertoires in COVID-19. TCRdb keeps only in-frame clones here, not all; method: immunoSEQ multiplex PCR. The data contain about 220,000 clones, 75% to 85% of them singletons. Sequenced input: peripheral blood. These receptor sequences come from a woman in her 70s with COVID-19, enrolled during active disease. The CDR3 runs from the conserved cysteine through the conserved F or W. A D gene is named only where the DNA matches it firmly. A row's size may be missing; if present it is once, few, many or a size class.

>TRBV7-2|TRBJ2-1|TRBD2|NA
TGTGCCAGCAGCGTGGGGAGGGTCAATGAGCAGTTCTTC
CASSVGRVNEQFF
>TRBV19|TRBJ1-2|NA|NA
TGTGCCAGTAGTATAATGCGTCAAAGTAGCTATGGCTACACCTTC
CASSIMRQSSYGYTF
>TRBV19|TRBJ1-1|TRBD1|few
TGTGCCAGTAGTCCTTATACAGGGGTGAACACTGAAGCTTTCTTT
CASSPYTGVNTEAFF
>TRBV2|TRBJ1-1|NA|NA
TGTGCCAGCAGTCCACTAGGGGGGGACACTGAAGCTTTCTTT
CASSPLGGDTEAFF
>TRBV6-5|TRBJ2-7|NA|few
TGTGCCAGCAGCAATCTAGGCTACGAGCAGTACTTC
CASSNLGYEQYF
>TRBV5-1|TRBJ2-1|TRBD1|NA
TGCGCCAGCAGCTTTGACAGGGATGAGCAGTTCTTC
CASSFDRDEQFF
>TRBV4-3|TRBJ1-5|NA|NA
TGCGCCAGCAGCCGCGGAATTAGCAATCAGCCCCAGCATTTT
CASSRGISNQPQHF
>TRBV7-8|TRBJ1-5|TRBD1|NA
TGTGCCAGCAGCAAAAACGAGGGGGCTAGTCGTCAGCCCCAGCATTTT
CASSKNEGASRQPQHF
>TRBV6-2/TRBV6-3|TRBJ2-5|NA|NA
TGTGCCAGCAGTTACCGCGCTCTCGGCGGGGAGACCCAGTACTTC
CASSYRALGGETQYF
>TRBV7-3|TRBJ1-1|TRBD1|NA
TGTGCCAGCAGCCCGCCGGGACAGGATACCCAGGGAGCTTTCTTT
CASSPPGQDTQGAFF
>TRBV19|TRBJ1-2|NA|NA
TGTGCCACCAAGAGACAGTCTGGCTACACCTTC
CATKRQSGYTF
>TRBV11-3|TRBJ1-2|NA|NA
TGTGCCAGCAGCTCAACAGGTTTAAGTATTAACTATGGCTACACCTTC
CASSSTGLSINYGYTF
>TRBV7-9|TRBJ2-7|NA|NA
TGTGCCAGCAGCCAGGGTGGGGAGCAGTACTTC
CASSQGGEQYF
>TRBV6-4|TRBJ1-2|NA|NA
TGTGCCAGCAGTGTGGCAGACATTAACTATGGCTACACCTTC
CASSVADINYGYTF
>TRBV4-3|TRBJ2-2|TRBD2|once
TGCGCCAGCAGCAAGGGACTAGCGAACACCGGGGAGCTGTTTTTT
CASSKGLANTGELFF
>TRBV4-1|TRBJ1-6|TRBD1|NA
TGCGCCAGCAGCCAAGATCGGCAGGGGGGTAGCTCCTATAATTCACCCCTCCACTTT
CASSQDRQGGSSYNSPLHF
>TRBV13|TRBJ1-5|NA|NA
TGTGCCAGCAGCATGAATCGGTACGGTAGCAATCAGCCCCAGCATTTT
CASSMNRYGSNQPQHF
>TRBV27|TRBJ1-1|NA|NA
TGTGCCAGCAGTGGACAACACGGGAGCGCTGAAGCTTTCTTT
CASSGQHGSAEAFF
>TRBV4-3|TRBJ2-7|TRBD1|NA
TGCGCCAGCAGCCAAGATGCCCGGGACAGGGGTTCCGAGCAGTACTTC
CASSQDARDRGSEQYF
>TRBV19|TRBJ2-1|TRBD1|NA
TGTGCCAGTAGTATAGGGGTGAGGACAGGGGGTGAGCAGTTCTTC
CASSIGVRTGGEQFF
>TRBV25-1|TRBJ2-3|NA|NA
TGTGCCAGCAGTGAACAGTTGTTCACAGATACGCAGTATTTT
CASSEQLFTDTQYF
>TRBV19|TRBJ1-2|NA|few
TGTGCCAGTAGCCGACCCTCCCCGGAGGACTATGGCTACACCTTC
CASSRPSPEDYGYTF
>TRBV11-2|TRBJ2-3|NA|NA
TGTGCCAGCAGCTTAGATGGCGGGCCTGGACTCAGGAGGACAGATACGCAGTATTTT
CASSLDGGPGLRRTDTQYF
>TRBV27|TRBJ1-2|TRBD1|NA
TGTGCCAGCAGGGGGCCCGTTGGGACAGATCAATGGGGCTACACCTTC
CASRGPVGTDQWGYTF
>TRBV5-5|TRBJ1-2|NA|NA
TGTGCCAGCAGCTTGTTCCGCCGCGACTATGGCTACACCTTC
CASSLFRRDYGYTF
>TRBV4-3|TRBJ2-2|NA|NA
TGCGCCAGCAGCCTTTCAAGTATCGGGCAGGGCGGCACCGGGGAGCTGTTTTTT
CASSLSSIGQGGTGELFF
>TRBV9|TRBJ2-5|TRBD2|NA
TGTGCCAGCAGCGTCCCGACGGGGGGCCAAGAGACCCAGTACTTC
CASSVPTGGQETQYF